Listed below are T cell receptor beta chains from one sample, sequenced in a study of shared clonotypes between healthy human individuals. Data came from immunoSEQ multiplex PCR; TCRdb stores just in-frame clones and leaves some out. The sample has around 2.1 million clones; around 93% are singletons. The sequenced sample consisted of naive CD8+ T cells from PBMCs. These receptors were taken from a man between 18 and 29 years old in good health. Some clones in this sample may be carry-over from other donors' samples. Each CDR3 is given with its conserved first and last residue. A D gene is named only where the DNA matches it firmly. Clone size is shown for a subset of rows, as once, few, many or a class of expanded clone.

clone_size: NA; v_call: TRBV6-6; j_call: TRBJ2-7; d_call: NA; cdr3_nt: TGTGCCAGCAGGATAGGTTTGCCATACGAGCAGTACTTC; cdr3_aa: CASRIGLPYEQYF
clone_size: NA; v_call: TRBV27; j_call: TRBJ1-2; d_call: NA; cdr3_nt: TGTGCCAGCAGTCCACGGGGCCCGAGCCTCTATGGCTACACCTTC; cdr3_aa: CASSPRGPSLYGYTF
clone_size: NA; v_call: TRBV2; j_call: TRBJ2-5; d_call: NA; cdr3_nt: TGTGCCAGCAACACAGGAAGAGAGACCCAGTACTTC; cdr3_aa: CASNTGRETQYF
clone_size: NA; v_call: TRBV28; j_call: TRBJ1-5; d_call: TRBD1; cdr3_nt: TGTGCCAGCAGCAAAAACCCTCGAAGGACAGGGGCTTTAGTCGGGAATCAGCCCCAGCATTTT; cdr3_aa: CASSKNPRRTGALVGNQPQHF
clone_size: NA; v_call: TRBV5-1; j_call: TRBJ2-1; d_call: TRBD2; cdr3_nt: TGCGCCAGCAGCAGGGCCTATCGGGAGGGCCCAACGGATGAGCAGTTCTTC; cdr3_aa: CASSRAYREGPTDEQFF
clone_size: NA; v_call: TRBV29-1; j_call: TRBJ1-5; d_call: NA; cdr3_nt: TGCAGCGTTGAAGGTGGTCTTGGGCAGCCCCAGCATTTT; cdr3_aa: CSVEGGLGQPQHF
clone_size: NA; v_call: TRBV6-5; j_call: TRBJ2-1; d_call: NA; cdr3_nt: TGTGCCAGCAGTTACTCTTCGGGAGAGTCCTACAATGAGCAGTTCTTC; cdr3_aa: CASSYSSGESYNEQFF
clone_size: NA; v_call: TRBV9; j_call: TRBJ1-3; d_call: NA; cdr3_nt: TGTGCCAGCAGCGTAGGATGGGATCCTGGAAACACCATATATTTT; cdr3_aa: CASSVGWDPGNTIYF
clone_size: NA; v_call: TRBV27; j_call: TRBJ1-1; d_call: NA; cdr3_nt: TGTGCCAGCAGTTTTCGGGTGGGCACTGAAGCTTTCTTT; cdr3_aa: CASSFRVGTEAFF
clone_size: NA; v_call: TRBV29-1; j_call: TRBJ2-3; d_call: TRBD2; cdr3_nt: TGCAGCGCCAAAACGACTAGCGGGCACACAGATACGCAGTATTTT; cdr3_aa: CSAKTTSGHTDTQYF
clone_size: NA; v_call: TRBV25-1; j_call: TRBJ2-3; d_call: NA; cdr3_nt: TGTGCCGGGGGAGATGATAGCGGAGCGACCACAGATACGCAGTATTTT; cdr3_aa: CAGGDDSGATTDTQYF
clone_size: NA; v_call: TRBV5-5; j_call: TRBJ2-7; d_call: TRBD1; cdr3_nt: TGTGCCAGCAGTTTTCGGGCAGGGGGGACAGGGAAAAGCTCCTACGAGCAGTACTTC; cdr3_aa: CASSFRAGGTGKSSYEQYF
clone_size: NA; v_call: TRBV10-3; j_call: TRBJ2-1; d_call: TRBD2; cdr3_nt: TGTGCCATCAGTGAGAGGAGCGGGAGAGTAAGCTCTCAGTTCTTC; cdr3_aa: CAISERSGRVSSQFF
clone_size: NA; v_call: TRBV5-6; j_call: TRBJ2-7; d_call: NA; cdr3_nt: TGTGCCAGCAGCTTGGGAGGGGATCGAAACTCTCGCGAGCAGTACTTC; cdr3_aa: CASSLGGDRNSREQYF
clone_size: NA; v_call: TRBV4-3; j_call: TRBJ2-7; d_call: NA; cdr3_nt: TGCGCCAGCAGCCAAGATAGAACGGCGTACGAGCAGTACTTC; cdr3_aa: CASSQDRTAYEQYF
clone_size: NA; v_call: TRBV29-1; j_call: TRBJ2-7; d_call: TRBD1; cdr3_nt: TGCAGCGTTTTGACAGGGAATTATTACGAGCAGTACTTC; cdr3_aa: CSVLTGNYYEQYF
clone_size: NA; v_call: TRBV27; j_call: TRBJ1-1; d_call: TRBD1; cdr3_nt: TGTGCCAGCAGTCCGCGGACAGGGGGCTGGAACACTGAAGCTTTCTTT; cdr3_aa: CASSPRTGGWNTEAFF
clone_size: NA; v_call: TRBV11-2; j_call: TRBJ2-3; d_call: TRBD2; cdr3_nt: TGTGCCAGCAGCTCCGGGACTAGCGTAGATACGCAGTATTTT; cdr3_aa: CASSSGTSVDTQYF
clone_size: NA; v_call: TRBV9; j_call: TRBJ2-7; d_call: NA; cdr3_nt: TGTGCCAGCAGCGTAGGTGGGAAGGTATACGAGCAGTACTTC; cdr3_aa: CASSVGGKVYEQYF
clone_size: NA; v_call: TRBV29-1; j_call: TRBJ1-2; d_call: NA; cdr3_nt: TGCAGCGTTGCGGGACTAGATGGCTACACCTTC; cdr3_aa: CSVAGLDGYTF
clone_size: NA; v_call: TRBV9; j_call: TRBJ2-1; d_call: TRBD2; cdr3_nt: TGTGCCAGCAGCGGTAGGGGGACCTGGGCTAGCGGGGAATCCTACAATGAGCAGTTCTTC; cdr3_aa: CASSGRGTWASGESYNEQFF
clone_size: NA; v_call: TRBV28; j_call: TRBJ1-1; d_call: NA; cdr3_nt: TGTGCCAGCAGCTGGGGGTCCATGAACACTGAAGCTTTCTTT; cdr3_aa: CASSWGSMNTEAFF
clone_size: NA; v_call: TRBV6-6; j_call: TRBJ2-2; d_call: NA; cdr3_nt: TGTGCCAGCAGCCCCCTGGTGACCGGGGAGCTGTTTTTT; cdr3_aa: CASSPLVTGELFF
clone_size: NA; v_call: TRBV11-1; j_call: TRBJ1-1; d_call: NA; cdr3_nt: TGTGCCAGCAGCTTATCCCAGGGGATGAACACTGAAGCTTTCTTT; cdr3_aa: CASSLSQGMNTEAFF
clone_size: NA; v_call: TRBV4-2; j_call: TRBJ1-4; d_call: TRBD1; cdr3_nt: TGTGCCAGCAGCCAGTACAGGGGTACTAGTGAAAAACTGTTTTTT; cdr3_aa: CASSQYRGTSEKLFF
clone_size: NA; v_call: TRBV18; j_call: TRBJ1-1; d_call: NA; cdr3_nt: TGTGCCAGCTCACCACCAATAATACATCGGGACCGAGAAGAAGCTTTCTTT; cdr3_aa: CASSPPIIHRDREEAFF
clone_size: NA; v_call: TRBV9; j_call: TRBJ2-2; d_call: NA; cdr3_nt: TGTGCCAGCAGCGTAGAAATCACCGGGGAGCTGTTTTTT; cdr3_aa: CASSVEITGELFF
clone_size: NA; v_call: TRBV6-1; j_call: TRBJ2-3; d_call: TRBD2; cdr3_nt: TGTGCCAGCAGTCCCCCGGGACTATATATAGATACGCAGTATTTT; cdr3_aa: CASSPPGLYIDTQYF
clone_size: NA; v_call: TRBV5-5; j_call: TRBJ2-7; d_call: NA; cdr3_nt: TGTGCCAGCAGCTTACGGGGGTCCTACGAGCAGTACTTC; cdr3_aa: CASSLRGSYEQYF
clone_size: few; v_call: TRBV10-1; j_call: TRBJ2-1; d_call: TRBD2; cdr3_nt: TGCGCCAGCCTTCTAGCGGGAGGGCGGCGTGAGCAGTTCTTC; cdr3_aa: CASLLAGGRREQFF
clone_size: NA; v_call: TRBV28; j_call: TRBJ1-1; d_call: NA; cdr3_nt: TGTGCCAGCAGTTTAGACAGAGTGAACACTGAAGCTTTCTTT; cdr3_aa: CASSLDRVNTEAFF
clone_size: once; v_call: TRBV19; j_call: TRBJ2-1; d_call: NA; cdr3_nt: TGTGCCAGTAGTATAGACCCGGTTTACCCTGAGCAGTTCTTC; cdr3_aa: CASSIDPVYPEQFF
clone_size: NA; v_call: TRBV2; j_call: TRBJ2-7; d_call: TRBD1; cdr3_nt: TGTGCCAGCAGGGGACAGGGGTCCATCTACGAGCAGTACTTC; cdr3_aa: CASRGQGSIYEQYF
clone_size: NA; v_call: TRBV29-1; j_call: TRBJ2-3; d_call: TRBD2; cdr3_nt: TGCAGCGTTGAAGGACTAGCGGGAGGAAGCACAGATACGCAGTATTTT; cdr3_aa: CSVEGLAGGSTDTQYF
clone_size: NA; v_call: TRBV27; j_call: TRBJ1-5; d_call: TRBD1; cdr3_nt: TGTGCCAGCAGCCCACGGACAGGGGTCGTTGGGCAGCCCCAGCATTTT; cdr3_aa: CASSPRTGVVGQPQHF
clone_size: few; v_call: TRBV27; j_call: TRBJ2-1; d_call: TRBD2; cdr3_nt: TGTGCCAGCAGACCGACGCCAACTAGCGGGAGGCTCAATGAGCAGTTCTTC; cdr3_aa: CASRPTPTSGRLNEQFF
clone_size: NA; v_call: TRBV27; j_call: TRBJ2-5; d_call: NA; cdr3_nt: TGTGCCAGCGGGGCCCTCGCGGACCCTCGGGAGACCCAGTACTTC; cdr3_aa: CASGALADPRETQYF
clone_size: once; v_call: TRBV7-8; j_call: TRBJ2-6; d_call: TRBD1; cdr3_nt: TGTGCCAGCGTGGCGGGGACAGGGAGCTCTGGGGCCAACGTCCTGACTTTC; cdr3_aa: CASVAGTGSSGANVLTF
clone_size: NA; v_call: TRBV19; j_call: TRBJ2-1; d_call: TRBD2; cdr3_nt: TGTGCCAGTAGTACCTCTGCTCGGACGCCGGGACTACCGTTAGACAATGAGCAGTTCTTC; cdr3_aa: CASSTSARTPGLPLDNEQFF
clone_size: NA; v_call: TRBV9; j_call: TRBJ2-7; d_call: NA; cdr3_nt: TGTGCCAGCAGCGGTAAACACTCCTACGAGCAGTACTTC; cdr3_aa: CASSGKHSYEQYF
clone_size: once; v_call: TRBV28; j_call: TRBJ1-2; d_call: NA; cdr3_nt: TGTGCCAGCAGTTTTAGGGCAGGGGTCGGCTACACCTTC; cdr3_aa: CASSFRAGVGYTF
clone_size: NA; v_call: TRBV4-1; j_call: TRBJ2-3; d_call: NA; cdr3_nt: TGCGCCAGCAACGAGGGAGGAGGTGCAGATACGCAGTATTTT; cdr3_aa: CASNEGGGADTQYF
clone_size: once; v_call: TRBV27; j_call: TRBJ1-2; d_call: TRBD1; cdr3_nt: TGTGCCAGCAGTTTATCCCCGGGGACAGGGAACTATGGCTACACCTTC; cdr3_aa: CASSLSPGTGNYGYTF
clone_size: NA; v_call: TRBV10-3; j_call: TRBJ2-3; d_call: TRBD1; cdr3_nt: TGTGCCATCAGCAAGGGGGCGAATATAGATACGCAGTATTTT; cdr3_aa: CAISKGANIDTQYF
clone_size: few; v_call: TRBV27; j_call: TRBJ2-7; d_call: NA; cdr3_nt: TGTGCCAGCGGGGAGAGCGGGTACGAGCAGTACTTC; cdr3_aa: CASGESGYEQYF
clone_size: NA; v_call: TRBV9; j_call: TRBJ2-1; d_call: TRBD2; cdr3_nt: TGTGCCAGCAGCGTTACCGGGCTAGCGGGAGAAACCTACAATGAGCAGTTCTTC; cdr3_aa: CASSVTGLAGETYNEQFF
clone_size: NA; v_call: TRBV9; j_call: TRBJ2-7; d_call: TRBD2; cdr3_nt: TGTGCCAGCAGCGTAGGGATCGGGAGGCTCTACGAGCAGTACTTC; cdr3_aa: CASSVGIGRLYEQYF
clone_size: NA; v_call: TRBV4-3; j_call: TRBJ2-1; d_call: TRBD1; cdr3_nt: TGCGCCAGCAGCCAGGCCCGGGACAGGGAGTACAATGAGCAGTTCTTC; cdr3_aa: CASSQARDREYNEQFF
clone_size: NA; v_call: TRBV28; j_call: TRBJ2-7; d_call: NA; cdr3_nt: TGTGCCAGCACCGGGGCCCAATCCTACGAGCAGTACTTC; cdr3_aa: CASTGAQSYEQYF
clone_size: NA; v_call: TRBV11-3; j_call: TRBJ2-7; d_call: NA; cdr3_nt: TGTGCCAGCAGCTTAGATTTCCCGCTCGGCGAGCAGTACTTC; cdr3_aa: CASSLDFPLGEQYF
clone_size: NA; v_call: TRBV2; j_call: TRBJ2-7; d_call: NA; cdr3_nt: TGTGCCAGCAGTGGGCCGTTTCAGGATACGAAGCACGAGCAGTACTTC; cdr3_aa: CASSGPFQDTKHEQYF
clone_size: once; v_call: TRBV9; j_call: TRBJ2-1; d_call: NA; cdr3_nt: TGTGCCAGCAGCGGGGCCCGAGGGCCAGCCGACAATGAGCAGTTCTTC; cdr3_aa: CASSGARGPADNEQFF